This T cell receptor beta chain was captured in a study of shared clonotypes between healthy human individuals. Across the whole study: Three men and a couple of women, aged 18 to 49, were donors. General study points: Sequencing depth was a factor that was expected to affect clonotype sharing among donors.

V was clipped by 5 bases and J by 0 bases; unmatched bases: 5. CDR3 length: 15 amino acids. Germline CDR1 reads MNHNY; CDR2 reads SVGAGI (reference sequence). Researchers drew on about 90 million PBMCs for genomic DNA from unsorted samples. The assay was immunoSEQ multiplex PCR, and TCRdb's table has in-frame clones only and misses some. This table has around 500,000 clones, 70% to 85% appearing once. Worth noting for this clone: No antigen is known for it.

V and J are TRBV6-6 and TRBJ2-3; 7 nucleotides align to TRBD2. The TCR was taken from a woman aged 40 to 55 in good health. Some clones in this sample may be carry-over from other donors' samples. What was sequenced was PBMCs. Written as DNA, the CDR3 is TGTGCCAGCAGTCGTTTCGGGGGGAGCACAGATACGCAGTATTTT. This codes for CASSRFGGSTDTQYF.